This T cell receptor beta chain was observed in a study of regulatory T cells in long-lasting Graves disease. Study overall: For under 3 months, newly diagnosed Graves' patients had been taking antithyroid drugs.

In building TCR beta libraries, iRepertoire HTBI primers were used together with Arm-PCR of CDR3 regions. TCRdb re-derived calls from the multiplex PCR reads in MiXCR, one entry per CDR3 protein. Here the sample spans 350,000 to 550,000 distinct CDR3 sequences, about 16% being singletons. In its sample, this clonotype was seen a few times. CDR3 size: 14 residues. The V gene's germline CDR1 is MDHEN and CDR2 SYDVKM. V lost 6 bases and J lost 7; bases outside the gene matches: 8. The time point: newly diagnosed GD, antithyroid drugs for less than 3 months. PBMC RNA was the source of the TCR library. Graves' disease diagnosis was established per American Thyroid Association guidelines. This sample also belongs to another study, concerning T cells in Graves' hyperthyroidism and ophthalmopathy.

This clonotype originated in a young woman with Graves disease. The sequenced sample was peripheral blood mononuclear cells (PBMCs), obtained at new diagnosis, from a patient treated with antithyroid drugs. The genes are TRBV28 and TRBJ2-1; 8 nucleotides agree with TRBD1. This CDR3 reads CASSVQGGGNEQFF. CDR3 coding DNA: TGTGCCAGCAGCGTACAGGGGGGTGGGAATGAGCAGTTCTTC.